A single sample gave rise to the 10 T cell receptor beta chains below, sequenced in a study of blood T cell repertoires in COVID-19. Repertoires were generated with immunoSEQ multiplex PCR, while TCRdb's copy carries only in-frame clones and drops some. The sample records about 300,000 clones, approximately 90% being singletons. The sample was PBMCs or T cells enriched from blood (not recorded which). The receptor source for this set is a woman aged 30 to 39 who had recovered from COVID-19.

This clone showed up just once. The chain joins TRBV30 to TRBJ2-5, with TRBD2 as a possible D gene (6 bases). Trimming took off 7 bases at V and 4 bases at J, with 10 bases between the two ends. The CDR3 is made up of 11 amino acids. CDR1 and CDR2 (germline): GTSNPN, SVGIG (reference sequence). CDR3 loop: CASGRGETQYF. CDR3 nucleotide sequence: TGTGCCTCGGGGCGGGGAGAGACCCAGTACTTC.

The chain combines TRBV4-2 with TRBJ2-2, with D tentatively TRBD2 (6 bases). The V end lost 2 bases, the J end lost 4 bases, and 14 bases lay between the germline ends. The CDR3 is 16 residues long. Germline CDR1 and CDR2: LGHNA and YNFKEQ. CDR3: CASSQPLGGGTGELFF. CDR3 nucleotides: TGTGCCAGCAGCCAACCGCTGGGGGGAGGCACCGGGGAGCTGTTTTTT.

The chain joins TRBV6-4 to TRBJ1-1; 9 nucleotides align to TRBD1. Germline CDR1 and CDR2: MRHNA and SNTAGT. This CDR3 contains 14 residues. J was trimmed by 4 bases and V by 6 bases; bases with no gene match: 6. CDR3 region: CASSDRQGGTEAFF. DNA of the CDR3: TGTGCCAGCAGCGACCGACAGGGGGGCACTGAAGCTTTCTTT.

V is TRBV9 and J is TRBJ1-1, with D hard to call. Trimming shortened V by 7 bases and J by 1 base, and 20 bases separated the two germline ends. CDR3 length: 16 amino acids. The germline gives CDR1 SGDLS, CDR2 YYNGEE. CDR3 region: CASRRFGGSSNTEAFF. Here the CDR3 DNA reads TGTGCCAGCCGAAGATTTGGCGGGTCCTCGAACACTGAAGCTTTCTTT.

This sequence joins TRBV3-1 (or the pseudogene TRBV3-2) and TRBJ1-2; perhaps TRBD1 as D (5 bases). The germline V and J ends were trimmed by 0 bases and 6 bases, with 11 bases remaining between them. The CDR3 is made up of 14 amino acids. Germline V gene sequence: CDR1 LGHDT, CDR2 YNNKEL (reference sequence). The CDR3 sequence is CASSQDLQGHGYTF. CDR3 DNA: TGTGCCAGCAGCCAAGATCTCCAGGGCCATGGCTACACCTTC.

J is TRBJ2-7 and V is TRBV28; 7 bases are shared with TRBD1. CDR1 and CDR2 (germline): MDHEN, SYDVKM. The CDR3 totals 15 residues. V lost 6 bases and J lost 3; bases outside the gene matches: 11. This CDR3 is CASRGTGTVGYEQYF. In nucleotides, the CDR3 is TGTGCCAGCAGAGGGACCGGGACAGTGGGCTACGAGCAGTACTTC.

This chain links TRBV21-1 with TRBJ2-3; the table's D call, TRBD2, was not checked against the DNA. TRBV21-1 is classified as a pseudogene. The CDR3 is 12 residues long. CDR3 in amino acids: CASLTPPDTQYF. The CDR3 DNA reads TGTGCCAGCCTAACCCCCCCAGATACGCAGTATTTT.

The gene calls are TRBV30 and TRBJ1-5; D is possibly TRBD1 (5 bases). CDR3 length equals 14 residues. Germline CDR1 is GTSNPN and CDR2 is SVGIG (reference sequence). Trimming removed 0 bases from V and 6 bases from J, with 12 bases in between. The CDR3 spells CAWSVSGGGQPQHF. In DNA form, the CDR3 reads TGTGCCTGGAGTGTGAGTGGGGGAGGTCAGCCCCAGCATTTT.

The chain couples TRBV7-9 to TRBJ1-5; 9 nucleotides align to TRBD1. The V and J ends lost 3 bases and 1 base, in that order; junction bases with no gene match: 1. Germline-derived CDR1 and CDR2 are SEHNR and FQNEAQ (reference sequence). The CDR3 consists of 15 residues. As DNA, the CDR3 is TGTGCCAGCAGCTTGGGGACAGGGAGCAATCAGCCCCAGCATTTT. Encoded protein: CASSLGTGSNQPQHF.

This clone was found a few times. This chain connects TRBV30 to TRBJ1-5; D uncertain. The V end was cut by 3 bases, the J end by 0 bases, with 15 bases between. Germline V CDR1 and CDR2: GTSNPN, SVGIG (reference sequence). The CDR3 is 16 residues long. DNA of the CDR3: TGTGCCTGGAGCCCGTGGTCCAGAAATAGCAATCAGCCCCAGCATTTT. Protein product: CAWSPWSRNSNQPQHF.